Reported below is one T cell receptor beta chain. The antigen is unknown. The source material, RNA transcripts, was used to amplify TCR beta CDR3 regions. The HTBI primer set drove a first-round RT-PCR of the TCR CDR3. Using its own MiXCR run on the multiplex PCR reads, TCRdb lists one record per CDR3 protein. This table holds about 600,000 distinct CDR3 sequences, approximately 15% found once. Patients were excluded for uncontrolled infection, other autoimmune disease, pregnancy or lactation. The data were obtained in a study of T cells in Graves' hyperthyroidism and ophthalmopathy. Study findings and constraints: Most thyroid-expanded clonotypes above 0.001 were also found in blood.

The germline CDR1 and CDR2 sequences are SEHNR and FQNEAQ (reference sequence). The CDR3 spans 18 residues. Trimming cost V 4 bases and J 5 bases, with 25 bases left between them. This TCR was recovered from a woman in her thirties or forties with Graves' ophthalmopathy. The chain couples TRBV7-9 to TRBJ2-3, with D tentatively TRBD1 or TRBD2 (5 bases each). The specimen was blood. CDR3 DNA: TGTGCCAGCAGCTCCCCGGCGGTGGGGGAGTCACGGGGAGATACGCAGTATTTT. Translating gives CASSSPAVGESRGDTQYF.